This TCR beta chain was sequenced in a study of blood T cells in healthy people across ages. Study-wide findings and caveats: A conclusive naive versus antigen-experienced comparison was prevented by the unsorted PBMCs. Diversity of TCR beta per million T cells declined in a roughly linear way with age.

On this clonotype: Its antigen is unidentified.

Using a J-beta primer mix together with a sample-barcoded 5' primer, a second PCR was run for roughly 7 to 11 cycles. Each cDNA molecule received a tag from a template-switch adaptor that had 12 random nucleotides. TCRdb used MiXCR to reprocess the 5' RACE reads, holding one entry per CDR3 protein. The sample holds 1,800,000 or so distinct CDR3 sequences, 39% seen once. The CDR3 contains 13 residues. CDR1 MDHEN and CDR2 SYDVKM come from the germline V gene. Germline trimming cut 3 bases from V and 9 bases from J; bases unmatched to any gene: 4. The rearrangement uses TRBV28 and TRBJ2-1, with 8 bases identical to TRBD2. The specimen was blood. The sequence was collected from a human donor in good health. The CDR3 protein is CASSFGGAPEQFF. CDR3 sequence (DNA): TGTGCCAGCAGTTTCGGGGGGGCCCCTGAGCAGTTCTTC.